The 9 T cell receptor beta chains below all came from one sample that was sequenced in a study of Ad26.COV2.S vaccination and SARS-CoV-2 variants (dated by TCRdb to about 2021). The method behind the library was the immunoSEQ multiplex PCR assay. TCRdb holds this immuneACCESS table with in-frame rearrangements only. Some clones are missing; in checked studies, unresolved V genes explain under half, and the rest has no known cause. Recorded for this sample are 250,000 to 300,000 clones; over 75% of them occurred a single time. Clones ranked in the top ten supply around 3% of the sample. The treatment or condition label here, explained by the study, means: around 19 received Ad26.COV2.S at low or high dose, single or two shots; several received placebo; per-sample allocation not given. Repertoires of vaccine and placebo recipients were sequenced from samples taken on day 63 after the first injection.

The starting material was peripheral blood, obtained in a trial of Ad26.COV2.S vaccine versus placebo. These receptor sequences come from a person aged 18-60 years who received the Ad26.COV2.S COVID-19 vaccine or a placebo.

The chain couples TRBV5-1 to TRBJ2-7; TRBD2 aligns across 7 bases. The CDR3 length is 15 residues. CDR1 and CDR2 (germline): SGHRS, YFSETQ. The V and J ends lost 1 base and 4 bases, in that order; junction bases with no gene match: 8. CDR3 bases: TGCGCCAGCAGCTTGTGGGGCGGGAGAGGGTACGAGCAGTACTTC. This gives the protein CASSLWGGRGYEQYF. Full variable domain (outside the CDR3, taken from reference TRBV5-1 and TRBJ2-7): KAGVTQTPRYLIKTRGQQVTLSCSPISGHRSVSWYQQTPGQGLQFLFEYFSETQRNKGNFPGRFSGRQFSNSRSEMNVSTLELGDSALYLCASSLWGGRGYEQYFGPGTRLTVT.

This CDR3 is CASSIHETAIDQPQHF. CDR3 bases: TGTGCCAGTAGTATTCATGAGACGGCAATTGATCAGCCCCAGCATTTT. This chain joins TRBV19 and TRBJ1-5; D gene uncertain. CDR1 is LNHDA and CDR2 is SQIVND in the germline V gene (reference sequence). The CDR3 is 16 amino acids. The germline V and J ends were trimmed by 3 bases and 5 bases, with 17 bases remaining between them. Complete variable domain (other parts from reference TRBV19 and TRBJ1-5): DGGITQSPKYLFRKEGQNVTLSCEQNLNHDAMYWYRQDPGQGLRLIYYSQIVNDFQKGDIAEGYSVSREKKESFPLTVTSAQKNPTAFYLCASSIHETAIDQPQHFGDGTRLSIL.

The chain combines TRBV28 with TRBJ2-7; D is possibly TRBD2 (5 bases). Trimming removed 7 bases from V and 2 bases from J, with 15 bases in between. The CDR3 runs 14 residues. The V gene's germline CDR1 is MDHEN and CDR2 SYDVKM. CDR3 region: CASTVGGVAYEQYF. As DNA, the CDR3 is TGTGCCAGCACGGTAGGAGGTGTAGCCTACGAGCAGTACTTC.

The gene calls are TRBV29-1 and TRBJ1-2; the match to TRBD1 covers 9 bases. The germline CDR1 and CDR2 sequences are SQVTM and ANQGSEA. CDR3 length equals 16 residues. Trimming took 4 bases from V and 4 from J; bases not matched to a gene: 13. CDR3 loop: CSVALGWGTGIYGYTF. CDR3 sequence (DNA): TGCAGCGTTGCGCTTGGATGGGGGACAGGGATCTATGGCTACACCTTC.

This sequence joins TRBV7-6 and TRBJ2-1; TRBD2 agrees at 16 bases. In germline, CDR1 is SGHVS, CDR2 FNYEAQ. This CDR3 comprises 19 residues. V trimming: 5 bases; J trimming: 7 bases; junction bases outside the gene matches: 14. The CDR3 nucleotides are TGTGCCAGCAGCACTTTACCGGGACTAGCGGGAGGGGAGAGGAATGAGCAGTTCTTC. Its protein product is CASSTLPGLAGGERNEQFF.

The chain uses TRBV7-8 and TRBJ2-7; TRBD2 matches at 7 bases. CDR3 length: 14 residues. J was trimmed by 2 bases and V by 2 bases; bases with no gene match: 3. Germline CDR1 SGHVS, CDR2 FQNEAQ. Here the CDR3 DNA reads TGTGCCAGCAGCTTAAACGCGGGGGCCTACGAGCAGTACTTC. Encoded protein: CASSLNAGAYEQYF.

The rearrangement links TRBV5-1 to TRBJ1-6; maybe TRBD1 (5 bases). Germline CDR1 reads SGHRS; CDR2 reads YFSETQ. V shed 2 bases and J shed 0 bases, with 18 bases lying between them. CDR3 length: 19 amino acids. DNA of the CDR3: TGCGCCAGCAGCTTCCCCCCATGGGGGGACGACTCCTATAATTCACCCCTCCACTTT. Translating it yields CASSFPPWGDDSYNSPLHF.

The sample holds one count of this clone. The chain carries TRBV11-2 and TRBJ1-1, with 8 bases matching TRBD1. This CDR3 is built from 13 residues. The junction had 1 base not matched to a gene; V was cut back by 3 bases and J by 4 bases. Germline CDR1 is SGHAT and CDR2 is FQNNGV. The CDR3 DNA reads TGTGCCAGCAGCTTCGGACAGGGCACTGAAGCTTTCTTT. Its translation is CASSFGQGTEAFF.

This clone was seen once. The chain is built from TRBV5-5 and TRBJ2-1; D may be TRBD2 (5 bases). This CDR3 has 14 residues. Germline V CDR1 and CDR2: SGHKS, YYEKEE (reference sequence). The ends were cut back, 0 bases at V and 4 bases at J, with 8 bases in the middle. The CDR3, as DNA: TGTGCCAGCAGCTTGGAACCGGGATACAATGAGCAGTTCTTC. Its translation: CASSLEPGYNEQFF.